This TCR beta chain is drawn from a study of blood T cell repertoires in COVID-19 (dated by TCRdb to about 2020). About the study as a whole: Collaborator samples came from the United States, Italy and Spain and covered acute and convalescent phases of COVID-19. The prospective study material was composed of cDNA or gDNA derived from T cells, B-cell-depleted T cells, or PBMCs. The dataset comprised deeply sampled blood TCRbeta repertoires from subjects exposed to, actively infected with, or recovered from COVID-19. A freely available public database, intended as a resource for researchers studying the immune response to SARS-CoV-2, is where the repertoires were released. The samples were drawn from two sources: the first 160 participants of the ongoing ImmuneRACE study, and fewer than 1,500 subjects contributed by 6 global collaborators. The sample metadata nearly always contained a de-identified subject ID, COVID-19 status, age in years and sex. HLA class I and class II types, where available, came from metadata supplied by the sample provider rather than from assay-based typing.

Collaborating institutions collected whole blood in K2EDTA tubes following their own protocols. For TCRbeta analysis, collaborators shipped samples in one of three forms: frozen whole blood, isolated PBMCs, or DNA extracted from either of those sample types. Study-wide conclusions, independent of this receptor: Clinical and demographic metadata were provided uncurated, with the amount varying by source and participant.

With regard to this clone: Its antigen is unknown. Nothing much larger sits one base from this clone, and base qualities are not available.

TCRbeta CDR3 regions were amplified from genomic DNA by means of the immunoSEQ Assay, a bias-controlled multiplex PCR. The authors' pipeline ran thus. Within the assay, amplification of reference gene primers was used to estimate how many nucleated cells each sample contained. To quantify the absolute abundance of each unique TCRbeta CDR3 rearrangement, sequence reads were collapsed and filtered. Productive Simpson clonality was computed per sample as the square root of Simpson's diversity index over productive rearrangements. Sourced from immuneACCESS, this table was stored by TCRdb with only in-frame sequences that have V and J called. A share of the clones is absent; for the studies checked, an unresolved V gene accounts for under half, and the remainder has no known explanation. From that table come the V and J calls and clone size; the DNA was used to work out D and trimming. The sample contains 60,000 to 75,000 clones, around 86% of them found a single time. The top ten clones comprise around 4.2% of the sample.

The germline V gene (reference sequence) provides CDR1 MNHNY and CDR2 SVGAGI. V gives up 6 bases and J gives up 2 bases, and the segment between their germline ends measures 11 bases. From the cysteine through the phenylalanine, the CDR3 covers 14 amino acids. Solely the CDR3 DNA is kept, with 42 bases framed from the first base. The sequenced sample consisted of peripheral blood. This sequence was found in a man aged 65 to 79 with active COVID-19. The chain is assembled from TRBV6-6 and TRBJ2-1; TRBD1 is a weak D gene call, 6 bases matching. The CDR3 region has the sequence CASSPDRTYNEQFF. DNA sequence: TGTGCCAGCAGCCCCGACAGGACCTACAATGAGCAGTTCTTC.